Sequencing of this T cell receptor beta chain was carried out in a study of blood T cell repertoires in COVID-19. About the study: Nucleic acid was either cDNA or gDNA, and it came from T cells, B-cell-depleted T cells, or PBMCs.

The V gene's germline CDR1 is SGHDN and CDR2 FVKESK. The CDR3 length is 15 residues. Trimming cost V 0 bases and J 6 bases, with 14 bases left between them. Profiling relied on immunoSEQ multiplex PCR, and the TCRdb table lists in-frame clones only, not all of them. Of roughly 250,000 clones in the sample, 83% are singletons; the top ten hold 3.6%. This clone has only a few counts. The material sequenced was PBMCs or T cells enriched from blood (not recorded which). The TCR originated in a woman aged 35 to 49 who had been exposed to COVID-19. The chain uses TRBV14 and TRBJ1-2, with D possibly TRBD1 on 5 matching bases. Here the CDR3 reads CASSQDPRGRDGYTF. The DNA of the CDR3 is TGTGCCAGCAGCCAAGATCCTCGGGGGAGGGATGGCTACACCTTC.